The T cell receptor delta chain under discussion was sequenced for a study of γδ T cells in repeated Plasmodium falciparum infection. Study as a whole: Age- and gender-matched Australian children served as comparison for malaria-exposed Malian children.

The table lists this clone with a few counts. Its antigen remains unidentified. Only one base separates this from a far larger clonotype, so it likely reflects a read error. This sample includes further DNA sequences coding for the same CDR3. Each sorted gammadelta sample had TRG and TRD chains sequenced. TCRdb re-called clones from the multiplex PCR reads via CATT. The repertoire has 50,000 or so delta-chain clones, over 1.5% of them found once; the top ten carry over 6.5%. The CDR3 loop spans 23 amino acids. Germline values: CDR1 TSWWSYY, CDR2 QGS. Study-wide points: Vdelta2-negative gammadelta repertoires appeared less diverse and less shared in Malian than Australian children.

Vgamma9/Vdelta2+ and Vdelta2-negative gammadelta T cells were flow-sorted from PBMC for bulk sequencing. The rearrangement joins TRDV1 to TRDJ1; 9 bases line up with TRDD3. TCRdb lists no J gene, so it was determined here by aligning the DNA to germline. Material for sequencing was gamma-delta T cells from blood. The receptor comes from a pool of human donors (malaria-infected and uninfected, not separated). CDR3 nucleotide sequence: TGTGCCCTTGGGGAACTCAGCCTTCCCGAGTACTGGGGGAGGGGTTGGGACACCGATAAACTCATCTTT. Amino acids: CALGELSLPEYWGRGWDTDKLIF.